One and the same sample provided the 11 T cell receptor beta chains below, sequenced in a study of blood T cell repertoires in COVID-19. Using immunoSEQ multiplex PCR, the repertoire was profiled, and TCRdb retains in-frame clones only, with some absent. The sample carries roughly 18,000 clones, 70% to 85% recorded once. Sample: peripheral blood. The receptors stem from a human donor in a cohort sampled during active COVID-19.

This clone was counted a few times. This chain links TRBV6-1 with TRBJ2-3; 7 nucleotides agree with TRBD2. Germline CDR1 is MNHNS and CDR2 is SASEGT. The CDR3 runs to 16 residues. The trim removed 1 base at V and 3 bases at J, leaving 7 bases unmatched. The DNA for the CDR3 is TGTGCCAGCAGTGAAGTAGGCGGGAGCCGAACAGATACGCAGTATTTT. Protein sequence: CASSEVGGSRTDTQYF.

This clone was observed a single time. The chain carries TRBV30 and TRBJ1-5; the D gene is possibly TRBD1 (6 bases). Germline-derived CDR1 and CDR2 are GTSNPN and SVGIG (reference sequence). The length of the CDR3 is 13 residues. Trimming left V 0 bases short and J 4 bases short, with 7 bases between. The CDR3: CAWSVQGNQPQHF. The CDR3 nucleotides are TGTGCCTGGAGTGTACAGGGAAATCAGCCCCAGCATTTT.

This clone turned up a few times. The chain uses TRBV27 and TRBJ1-5, with 8 bases that match TRBD1. The V gene end was trimmed by 6 bases and the J gene end by 2 bases; junction bases not matched to a gene: 6. The CDR3 contains 15 residues. Looked up from germline, CDR1 is MNHEY and CDR2 is SMNVEV (reference sequence). CDR3: CASSPGGGGNQPQHF. The CDR3 nucleotides are TGTGCCAGCAGCCCAGGGGGCGGGGGCAATCAGCCCCAGCATTTT.

The V call is TRBV4-2, the J call TRBJ2-5; 11 positions match TRBD2. The CDR3 totals 16 residues. Germline V CDR1 and CDR2: LGHNA, YNFKEQ. V shed 3 bases and J 4 bases; nucleotides not matched to a gene: 7. The CDR3 coding sequence is TGTGCCAGCAGCCAGGACCTAGCGGGAGGCCGAGAGACCCAGTACTTC. Protein product: CASSQDLAGGRETQYF.

This clone has a single count. The chain joins TRBV29-1 to TRBJ2-7; possibly TRBD2 for D (6 bases). There are 12 residues in the CDR3. Germline V lookup: CDR1 SQVTM, CDR2 ANQGSEA. V was shortened by 7 bases and J by 3 bases, with 13 bases between the two germline ends. CDR3 sequence (DNA): TGCAGCGCGTCGCAGGGACTCTACGAGCAGTACTTC. This codes for CSASQGLYEQYF.

The chain couples TRBV28 to TRBJ2-7; possible D gene TRBD1, 6 bases. Trimming removed 5 bases from V and 3 bases from J, with 20 bases in between. CDR1 and CDR2 (germline): MDHEN, SYDVKM. CDR3 length: 16 residues. The CDR3 DNA follows: TGTGCCAGCAGTCTACTCTTCAGACAGGATTACTACGAGCAGTACTTC. Translated, it gives CASSLLFRQDYYEQYF.

This rearrangement joins TRBV21-1 to TRBJ2-6; the table's TRBD2 call for D was not verified on the DNA. TRBV21-1 is a recognized pseudogene. The CDR3 has 18 amino acids. This CDR3 reads CASSKDGGISSGANVLTF. The CDR3 DNA follows: TGTGCCAGCAGCAAAGACGGCGGGATAAGCTCTGGGGCCAACGTCCTGACTTTC.

V and J are TRBV5-1 and TRBJ2-5; D gene unclear. Germline CDR1 SGHRS, CDR2 YFSETQ. This CDR3 contains 15 residues. Trimming removed 5 bases at V and 1 base at J, with 15 bases between. The CDR3, as DNA: TGCGCCAGCAGAGACTCAGTCAAGACCCAAGAGACCCAGTACTTC. Its protein is CASRDSVKTQETQYF.

This chain uses TRBV29-1 with TRBJ2-3, with TRBD1 matching 7 bases. This CDR3 contains 16 residues. Germline CDR1 and CDR2: SQVTM and ANQGSEA. The junction had 12 bases not matched to a gene; V was cut back by 4 bases and J by 2 bases. The CDR3 DNA is TGCAGCGTTGGAGGGGGCTATCTGAATTTCACAGATACGCAGTATTTT. Its translation is CSVGGGYLNFTDTQYF.

V and J are TRBV6-1 and TRBJ2-7, with 7 bases identical to TRBD2. With 2 bases clipped from V and 0 bases from J, the junction kept 4 bases outside the gene matches. CDR3 length: 15 amino acids. From germline, CDR1 is MNHNS and CDR2 SASEGT. The CDR3 is CASSEMGGSSYEQYF. The DNA for the CDR3 is TGTGCCAGCAGTGAAATGGGGGGGAGCTCCTACGAGCAGTACTTC.

The chain joins TRBV28 to TRBJ1-6, with 10 bases fitting TRBD1. Germline CDR1 and CDR2: MDHEN and SYDVKM. V was clipped by 6 bases and J by 9 bases; unmatched bases: 8. This CDR3 is 15 amino acids long. The CDR3 here is CASSPGQGQGSPLHF. For the CDR3, the DNA is TGTGCCAGCAGCCCGGGACAGGGGCAGGGTTCACCCCTCCACTTT.